Reported below is one T cell receptor beta chain. Clones were read by immunoSEQ multiplex PCR, and TCRdb kept only the in-frame ones, dropping some. The profile covers around 140,000 clones, with about nine tenths appearing a single time and roughly 1.5% taken by the ten largest. This record comes from a study of T cell responses to AZD1222 COVID-19 vaccine. This clonotype was sampled from an adult who received the AZD1222 COVID-19 vaccine. Sequencing used peripheral blood, obtained 28 days after the second AZD1222 dose.

The CDR3 DNA reads as TGTGCCAGCAGTGACAGGGGACCTTATGGCTACACCTTC. As protein: CASSDRGPYGYTF. The chain recombines TRBV2 with TRBJ1-2; maybe TRBD1 (6 bases). V lost 3 bases and J lost 5, with 10 bases in between. Germline V gene sequence: CDR1 SNHLY, CDR2 FYNNEI. The CDR3 extends over 13 amino acids.